Listed here are 22 T cell receptor beta chains from one sample, sequenced in a study of neoadjuvant nivolumab and ipilimumab in lung cancer. Measured with immunoSEQ multiplex PCR; TCRdb has only the in-frame clones, and not every one. The profile shows over 25,000 clones, 76% of them singletons. The material was tumor tissue, obtained after neoadjuvant nivolumab, alone or with ipilimumab, at or shortly before surgery. These receptors were taken from an adult with non-small cell lung cancer.

The chain uses TRBV11-3 and TRBJ2-3; the match to TRBD2 covers 14 bases. Germline V gene data show CDR1 as SGHNT and CDR2 as YENEEA. V gave up 5 bases and J gave up 2 bases; unmatched junction bases: 3. The length of the CDR3 is 16 residues. CDR3 loop: CASSRTSGGYTDTQYF. In DNA, the CDR3 is TGTGCCAGCAGCCGGACTAGCGGGGGGTACACAGATACGCAGTATTTT. The complete variable domain, with remaining parts taken from reference TRBV11-3 and TRBJ2-3, reads EAGVVQSPRYKIIEKKQPVAFWCNPISGHNTLYWYLQNLGQGPELLIRYENEEAVDDSQLPKDRFSAERLKGVDSTLKIQPAELGDSAVYLCASSRTSGGYTDTQYFGPGTRLTVL.

The chain links TRBV4-2 to TRBJ1-2, with D possibly TRBD1 on 5 matching bases. From germline, CDR1 is LGHNA and CDR2 YNFKEQ. V was pared by 0 bases and J by 0 bases, with 14 bases between. The CDR3 is 17 residues long. The CDR3 loop reads CASSQDRDRVSNYGYTF. The DNA of the CDR3 is TGTGCCAGCAGCCAAGATCGGGACCGAGTTTCTAACTATGGCTACACCTTC.

The J gene is TRBJ1-2, the V gene TRBV11-3, with TRBD1 as a possible D gene (6 bases). Germline CDR1 reads SGHNT; CDR2 reads YENEEA. The V and J ends lost 6 bases and 7 bases respectively, with 33 bases between them. CDR3 length: 19 amino acids. The CDR3 DNA reads TGTGCCAGCAGTCCCCGGGCGTTGCCAGGGGATCCCACTATCGGTGGCTACACCTTC. Its translation is CASSPRALPGDPTIGGYTF.

The rearrangement joins TRBV11-2 to TRBJ2-3; TRBD1 agrees at 7 bases. Germline lookup yields CDR1 SGHAT and CDR2 FQNNGV. The CDR3 is 18 residues long. Trimming at V came to 0 bases and at J to 1 base, leaving 10 bases not matched to a gene. The CDR3 DNA sequence: TGTGCCAGCAGCTTAGATCTAAACAGGGGATTGGGCACAGATACGCAGTATTTT. Translated: CASSLDLNRGLGTDTQYF.

This clone has only a few counts. This rearrangement joins TRBV5-1 to TRBJ1-1; no reliable D call. Germline V gene sequence: CDR1 SGHRS, CDR2 YFSETQ. Trimming removed 7 bases at V and 4 bases at J, with 14 bases between. The length of the CDR3 is 13 residues. CDR3 sequence: CASSTGGGTEAFF. The CDR3 DNA follows: TGCGCCAGCTCCACGGGCGGTGGCACTGAAGCTTTCTTT.

The chain links TRBV7-3 to TRBJ1-2; no clear D. The CDR3 extends over 13 amino acids. With 2 bases removed from V and 3 bases from J, the gap between germline ends came to 7 bases. Germline V gene lookup returns CDR1 SGHTA and CDR2 FQGTGA. CDR3 DNA: TGTGCCAGCAGCTTAGACATCCACTATGGCTACACCTTC. Amino acids: CASSLDIHYGYTF.

The chain carries TRBV6-1 and TRBJ1-1; D is ambiguous. The ends were cut back, 1 base at V and 10 bases at J, with 4 bases in the middle. Germline assignment: CDR1 MNHNS and CDR2 SASEGT. CDR3 size: 10 residues. The CDR3 sequence is CASSEVGAFF. In DNA, the CDR3 is TGTGCCAGCAGTGAAGTCGGAGCTTTCTTT.

The chain has TRBV18 and TRBJ2-5; TRBD1 aligns across 9 bases. Germline assignment: CDR1 KGHSH and CDR2 LQKENI. This CDR3 is 15 amino acids long. The V gene end was trimmed by 1 base and the J gene end by 4 bases; junction bases not matched to a gene: 4. This chain's CDR3 is CASSPRQGEGETQYF. The CDR3 DNA is TGTGCCAGCTCACCACGACAGGGGGAGGGAGAGACCCAGTACTTC.

The chain recombines TRBV29-1 with TRBJ1-4; TRBD1 is a possible D gene (5 bases). Looked up from germline, CDR1 is SQVTM and CDR2 is ANQGSEA. The V end lost 7 bases, the J end lost 7 bases, and 16 bases lay between the germline ends. The CDR3 sequence is 13 residues long. The CDR3 protein is CSARRGRSEKLFF. Here the CDR3 DNA reads TGCAGCGCTCGGCGGGGACGGAGTGAAAAACTGTTTTTT. The full variable domain, rest sourced from reference TRBV29-1 and TRBJ1-4, is SAVISQKPSRDICQRGTSLTIQCQVDSQVTMMFWYRQQPGQSLTLIATANQGSEATYESGFVIDKFPISRPNLTFSTLTVSNMSPEDSSIYLCSARRGRSEKLFFGSGTQLSVL.

The V and J genes are TRBV4-3 and TRBJ1-1, with D possibly matching TRBD1 (6 bases). The germline CDR1 and CDR2 sequences are LGHNA and YSLEER. The length of the CDR3 is 15 residues. V was cut by 2 bases and J by 5 bases, with 15 bases left in between. The CDR3 DNA reads as TGCGCCAGCAGCCAACGGCTTCAGGGGCCTACTGAAGCTTTCTTT. Translated: CASSQRLQGPTEAFF.

The CDR3 region has the DNA TGTGCCAGCAGCTTAGTGGGGGGGGGTAAAGATACGCAGTATTTT. Amino acids: CASSLVGGGKDTQYF. This chain connects TRBV7-2 to TRBJ2-3; TRBD2 aligns across 7 bases. This CDR3 is 15 amino acids long. The ends lost 1 base at V and 5 bases at J; junction bases unmatched: 6. Germline V gives CDR1 SGHTA, CDR2 FQGNSA.

V and J are TRBV29-1 and TRBJ1-1; maybe TRBD1 (5 bases). Germline assignment: CDR1 SQVTM and CDR2 ANQGSEA. This CDR3 is 15 amino acids long. Deletions cut 3 bases from V and 1 base from J, with 15 bases between. The CDR3 protein is CSVEGLGTGNTEAFF. CDR3 sequence (DNA): TGCAGCGTTGAGGGTCTCGGGACGGGGAACACTGAAGCTTTCTTT.

J is TRBJ2-1 and V is TRBV11-2; 11 bases map to TRBD2. V lost 1 base, J lost 7 bases, and 9 bases stayed unmatched. Germline loops: CDR1 SGHAT, CDR2 FQNNGV. CDR3 length equals 17 residues. Here the CDR3 DNA reads TGTGCCAGCAGCTTAGCCGCGGCTAGCGGGGGGAAGAATGAGCAGTTCTTC. Its protein is CASSLAAASGGKNEQFF. The full variable domain, completed using reference TRBV11-2 and TRBJ2-1, is EAGVAQSPRYKIIEKRQSVAFWCNPISGHATLYWYQQILGQGPKLLIQFQNNGVVDDSQLPKDRFSAERLKGVDSTLKIQPAKLEDSAVYLCASSLAAASGGKNEQFFGPGTRLTVL.

The chain uses TRBV5-1 and TRBJ1-6; 8 bases align to TRBD1. The V gene end was trimmed by 4 bases and the J gene end by 7 bases; junction bases not matched to a gene: 10. The germline gives CDR1 SGHRS, CDR2 YFSETQ. The CDR3 is 16 amino acids. The CDR3 protein is CASSRTVTGGNSPLHF. The CDR3 nucleotides are TGCGCCAGCAGCCGTACGGTAACAGGGGGAAATTCACCCCTCCACTTT. The full variable domain, its missing parts supplied by reference TRBV5-1 and TRBJ1-6, is KAGVTQTPRYLIKTRGQQVTLSCSPISGHRSVSWYQQTPGQGLQFLFEYFSETQRNKGNFPGRFSGRQFSNSRSEMNVSTLELGDSALYLCASSRTVTGGNSPLHFGNGTRLTVT.

The chain links TRBV29-1 to TRBJ2-5, with D uncertain. Trimming pared 5 bases from V and 1 base from J, leaving 8 bases between. Germline assignment: CDR1 SQVTM and CDR2 ANQGSEA. This CDR3 spans 12 amino acids. The CDR3 reads CSVPTVQETQYF. CDR3 nucleotide sequence: TGCAGCGTTCCTACAGTCCAAGAGACCCAGTACTTC.

The gene calls are TRBV9 and TRBJ1-2; 10 bases match TRBD1. Losses at the gene ends were 6 bases for V and 2 bases for J; bases not matched to a gene: 4. Germline assignment: CDR1 SGDLS and CDR2 YYNGEE. There are 14 residues in the CDR3. The CDR3 spells CASTKDRGNYGYTF. CDR3 DNA sequence: TGTGCCAGCACCAAGGACAGGGGGAACTATGGCTACACCTTC.

This clone was recorded a few times. The chain has TRBV9 and TRBJ1-3; perhaps TRBD1 as D (5 bases). CDR3 length equals 16 residues. The germline CDR1 and CDR2 sequences are SGDLS and YYNGEE. The V end was cut by 0 bases, the J end by 1 base, with 11 bases between. The CDR3 DNA reads TGTGCCAGCAGCGTAGGATTGGGGGAATCTGGAAACACCATATATTTT. Residues: CASSVGLGESGNTIYF.

The V and J genes are TRBV7-9 and TRBJ1-6; no clear D gene. V lost 2 bases, J lost 8 bases, and 7 bases lay in between. CDR3 length: 13 residues. CDR1 and CDR2 from the germline V gene are SEHNR and FQNEAQ (reference sequence). This chain's CDR3 is CASSLQLDSPLHF. In DNA form, the CDR3 reads TGTGCCAGCAGCTTACAGTTGGATTCACCCCTCCACTTT.

The rearrangement uses TRBV5-1 and TRBJ2-7; D remains ambiguous. V lost 0 bases and J lost 2, with 15 bases in between. CDR3 length equals 16 residues. Germline CDR1 reads SGHRS; CDR2 reads YFSETQ. The CDR3: CASSLGPLGGTYEQYF. CDR3 nucleotides: TGCGCCAGCAGCTTGGGCCCTCTTGGTGGGACCTACGAGCAGTACTTC.

This clone was counted only a few times. The V call is TRBV6-1, the J call TRBJ1-6; maybe TRBD1 (5 bases). CDR3 length equals 13 residues. Germline V gene sequence: CDR1 MNHNS, CDR2 SASEGT. V lost 3 bases to trimming and J lost 7 bases, with 7 bases between them. The CDR3 coding sequence is TGTGCCAGCAGTGACAGGGAAAATTCACCCCTCCACTTT. Protein product: CASSDRENSPLHF.

The V gene is TRBV11-2, the J gene TRBJ2-5; 7 bases agree with TRBD2. V lost 1 base, J lost 5 bases, and 10 bases stayed unmatched. Germline V gene lookup returns CDR1 SGHAT and CDR2 FQNNGV. This CDR3 contains 16 residues. The CDR3 spells CASSLAAGRVEETQYF. In nucleotides, the CDR3 is TGTGCCAGCAGCTTAGCGGCAGGGAGGGTGGAGGAGACCCAGTACTTC.

The V call is TRBV7-9, the J call TRBJ1-2, with D possibly being TRBD1 (5 bases). Germline loops: CDR1 SEHNR, CDR2 FQNEAQ (reference sequence). The CDR3 is made up of 14 amino acids. The V and J ends lost 1 base and 5 bases respectively, with 11 bases between them. CDR3 sequence: CASSLGRALYGYTF. In DNA form, the CDR3 reads TGTGCCAGCAGCTTAGGCAGGGCGCTGTATGGCTACACCTTC.